This is a list of T cell receptor beta chains from one sample in a study of blood T cell repertoires in COVID-19. Sequencing was performed with immunoSEQ multiplex PCR; in TCRdb, only in-frame clones are kept and a portion is missing. The profile shows 240,000 or so clones, around 85% of them singletons. Sequencing was done on a sample of PBMCs or T cells enriched from blood (not recorded which). These receptors all come from a woman aged 40 to 50 with acute COVID-19. Each CDR3 is given with its conserved first and last residue. Fields, in order: V gene, J gene, D gene, CDR3 length, clone size, CDR3 protein, CDR3 DNA. D genes are given only for firm matches. Part of the rows lack a size; the others show once, few, many or a class for expanded clones.

v_call: TRBV5-1
j_call: TRBJ1-1
d_call: .
cdr3_length: 16
clone_size: .
cdr3_aa: CASSLRTSTGFTEAFF
cdr3_nt: TGCGCCAGCAGCTTGAGAACCAGTACAGGGTTCACTGAAGCTTTCTTT

v_call: TRBV11-2
j_call: TRBJ2-3
d_call: TRBD2
cdr3_length: 15
clone_size: .
cdr3_aa: CASSLAGEGTDTQYF
cdr3_nt: TGTGCCAGCAGCCTAGCGGGAGAGGGGACAGATACGCAGTATTTT

v_call: TRBV11-3
j_call: TRBJ1-1
d_call: .
cdr3_length: 13
clone_size: .
cdr3_aa: CASSLVDSTEAFF
cdr3_nt: TGTGCCAGCAGCTTAGTCGACAGCACTGAAGCTTTCTTT

v_call: TRBV30
j_call: TRBJ2-2
d_call: .
cdr3_length: 13
clone_size: .
cdr3_aa: CAWSFEGSGELFF
cdr3_nt: TGTGCCTGGAGTTTCGAGGGAAGCGGGGAGCTGTTTTTT

v_call: TRBV5-4
j_call: TRBJ1-1
d_call: .
cdr3_length: 14
clone_size: .
cdr3_aa: CASSLNSVNTEAFF
cdr3_nt: TGTGCCAGCAGCTTGAACAGTGTGAACACTGAAGCTTTCTTT

v_call: TRBV5-1
j_call: TRBJ2-3
d_call: TRBD2
cdr3_length: 15
clone_size: .
cdr3_aa: CASSISGGSTDTQYF
cdr3_nt: TGCGCCAGCAGCATTAGCGGGGGTAGCACAGATACGCAGTATTTT

v_call: TRBV10-3
j_call: TRBJ1-5
d_call: TRBD1
cdr3_length: 14
clone_size: .
cdr3_aa: CAISSDRGNQPQHF
cdr3_nt: TGTGCCATCAGTTCGGACAGGGGGAATCAGCCCCAGCATTTT

v_call: TRBV6-5
j_call: TRBJ1-5
d_call: .
cdr3_length: 15
clone_size: .
cdr3_aa: CASKMDSFSNQPQHF
cdr3_nt: TGTGCCAGCAAAATGGACAGCTTTAGCAATCAGCCCCAGCATTTT

v_call: TRBV5-6
j_call: TRBJ2-1
d_call: TRBD2
cdr3_length: 15
clone_size: once
cdr3_aa: CASSRTSGSRGEQFF
cdr3_nt: TGTGCCAGCAGCCGGACTAGCGGGAGCAGGGGTGAGCAGTTCTTC

v_call: TRBV2
j_call: TRBJ2-1
d_call: TRBD2
cdr3_length: 16
clone_size: .
cdr3_aa: CASSAEAGAIYNEQFF
cdr3_nt: TGTGCCAGCAGTGCTGAAGCGGGAGCGATTTACAATGAGCAGTTCTTC

v_call: TRBV19
j_call: TRBJ2-1
d_call: TRBD2
cdr3_length: 16
clone_size: .
cdr3_aa: CASSIDGTSMPNEQFF
cdr3_nt: TGTGCCAGTAGTATAGATGGGACTAGCATGCCCAATGAGCAGTTCTTC

v_call: TRBV7-9
j_call: TRBJ2-2
d_call: .
cdr3_length: 14
clone_size: .
cdr3_aa: CASSLMRNTGELFF
cdr3_nt: TGTGCCAGCAGCTTAATGAGGAACACCGGGGAGCTGTTTTTT

v_call: TRBV5-1
j_call: TRBJ2-1
d_call: .
cdr3_length: 15
clone_size: .
cdr3_aa: CASSPTLSGYNEQFF
cdr3_nt: TGCGCCAGCAGTCCGACCCTCAGCGGTTACAATGAGCAGTTCTTC

v_call: TRBV2
j_call: TRBJ1-1
d_call: TRBD1
cdr3_length: 16
clone_size: once
cdr3_aa: CASSGGGQGSQTEAFF
cdr3_nt: TGTGCCAGCAGTGGGGGGGGACAGGGGAGTCAGACTGAAGCTTTCTTT

v_call: TRBV9
j_call: TRBJ2-7
d_call: .
cdr3_length: 14
clone_size: .
cdr3_aa: CASSPDGEDYEQYF
cdr3_nt: TGTGCCAGCAGCCCTGACGGGGAGGATTACGAGCAGTACTTC

v_call: TRBV29-1
j_call: TRBJ2-3
d_call: .
cdr3_length: 15
clone_size: .
cdr3_aa: CSVEPAEGQTDTQYF
cdr3_nt: TGCAGCGTTGAACCCGCCGAGGGCCAAACAGATACGCAGTATTTT

v_call: TRBV30
j_call: TRBJ1-6
d_call: TRBD1
cdr3_length: 13
clone_size: .
cdr3_aa: CAGRQGVGSPLHF
cdr3_nt: TGTGCCGGAAGACAGGGGGTAGGGTCACCCCTCCACTTT

v_call: TRBV6-1
j_call: TRBJ2-5
d_call: .
cdr3_length: 15
clone_size: once
cdr3_aa: CASSEGAGGGKTQYF
cdr3_nt: TGTGCCAGCAGTGAAGGAGCGGGCGGAGGGAAGACCCAGTACTTC

v_call: TRBV11-1
j_call: TRBJ2-3
d_call: .
cdr3_length: 14
clone_size: .
cdr3_aa: CASSSDLITDTQYF
cdr3_nt: TGTGCCAGCAGCAGCGATCTAATCACAGATACGCAGTATTTT

v_call: TRBV4-2
j_call: TRBJ2-1
d_call: .
cdr3_length: 15
clone_size: .
cdr3_aa: CASSQVRVTYNEQFF
cdr3_nt: TGTGCCAGCAGCCAAGTTCGTGTTACCTACAATGAGCAGTTCTTC

v_call: TRBV7-9
j_call: TRBJ2-2
d_call: .
cdr3_length: 16
clone_size: once
cdr3_aa: CASSFSGKQPTGELFF
cdr3_nt: TGTGCCAGCAGCTTTTCCGGGAAACAGCCCACCGGGGAGCTGTTTTTT

v_call: TRBV18
j_call: TRBJ2-7
d_call: .
cdr3_length: 13
clone_size: .
cdr3_aa: CASSTSTSYEQYF
cdr3_nt: TGTGCCAGCTCAACATCCACCTCCTACGAGCAGTACTTC

v_call: TRBV6-5
j_call: TRBJ2-7
d_call: TRBD1
cdr3_length: 14
clone_size: .
cdr3_aa: CASSPGQGSYEQYF
cdr3_nt: TGTGCCAGCAGTCCGGGACAGGGGTCCTACGAGCAGTACTTC

v_call: TRBV5-1
j_call: TRBJ2-7
d_call: TRBD1
cdr3_length: 14
clone_size: .
cdr3_aa: CASSFEGGLYEQYF
cdr3_nt: TGCGCCAGCAGCTTCGAAGGGGGCCTATACGAGCAGTACTTC

v_call: TRBV2
j_call: TRBJ1-5
d_call: TRBD1
cdr3_length: 15
clone_size: .
cdr3_aa: CASSPDRGGNQPQHF
cdr3_nt: TGTGCCAGCAGTCCCGACAGGGGAGGAAATCAGCCCCAGCATTTT

v_call: TRBV7-8
j_call: TRBJ2-1
d_call: .
cdr3_length: 12
clone_size: .
cdr3_aa: CASKGDGIEQFF
cdr3_nt: TGTGCCAGCAAGGGAGACGGTATTGAGCAGTTCTTC